The source of this TCR beta chain is a study of PD-L1 blockade in urothelial cancer. The wider study: Male patients with bladder-origin urothelial cancer numbered about 90% of the 29. Blood drawn 3 weeks (second dose) and 6 weeks after treatment start was analyzed.

As for time point: pretreatment peripheral blood. Measured with immunoSEQ multiplex PCR; TCRdb has only the in-frame clones, and not every one. The table includes about 45,000 clones, nearly 90% detected once. Deletions cut 3 bases from V and 5 bases from J, with 10 bases between. Per germline, CDR1 MDHEN and CDR2 SYDVKM. This CDR3 region has 13 residues. The rearrangement links TRBV28 to TRBJ1-1, with D uncertain. The sequence came from a donor over 35 with urothelial cancer. The material was PBMCs, obtained around atezolizumab (anti-PD-L1) treatment. The CDR3 nucleotides read TGTGCCAGCAGTTTGAGGAGGAGGACTGAAGCTTTCTTT. It codes for CASSLRRRTEAFF.